These T cell receptor beta chains were read from a single sample in a study of human CD8 memory T cell subsets. TCRdb re-called the 5' RACE reads and catalogs CDR3 proteins one per entry, DNA excluded. This specimen shows fewer than 9,500 distinct CDR3 sequences; the ten leading clones hold 23%. The sample taken for sequencing was CD8+ T cells from PBMCs. The receptors here all came from a human donor in good health. CDR3s include the opening cysteine and the closing phenylalanine or tryptophan. The listing skips clone size in some rows; elsewhere it reads once, few, many or a size class.

clone_size: .; j_call: TRBJ1-2; v_call: TRBV28; cdr3_length: 13; cdr3_aa: CASRRDTAYGYTF
clone_size: .; j_call: TRBJ1-1; v_call: TRBV4-1; cdr3_length: 16; cdr3_aa: CASSQSTGGVNTEAFF
clone_size: .; j_call: TRBJ2-1; v_call: TRBV7-8; cdr3_length: 13; cdr3_aa: CASSREGGYEQFF
clone_size: .; j_call: TRBJ2-1; v_call: TRBV11-2; cdr3_length: 13; cdr3_aa: CASSLGLGNEQFF
clone_size: .; j_call: TRBJ1-5; v_call: TRBV12-5; cdr3_length: 16; cdr3_aa: CASGLSGTGVHQPQHF
clone_size: .; j_call: TRBJ2-1; v_call: TRBV9; cdr3_length: 15; cdr3_aa: CASSVSGGPYNEQFF
clone_size: .; j_call: TRBJ2-3; v_call: TRBV29-1; cdr3_length: 14; cdr3_aa: CSVEQVGDTDTQYF
clone_size: .; j_call: TRBJ2-5; v_call: TRBV20-1; cdr3_length: 15; cdr3_aa: CSAEEGLAASETQYF
clone_size: .; j_call: TRBJ2-2; v_call: TRBV5-1; cdr3_length: 11; cdr3_aa: CASSVTGELFF
clone_size: .; j_call: TRBJ2-7; v_call: TRBV27; cdr3_length: 14; cdr3_aa: CASSIAGGTYEQYF
clone_size: .; j_call: TRBJ2-7; v_call: TRBV6-1; cdr3_length: 14; cdr3_aa: CASRSLGSGYEQYF
clone_size: .; j_call: TRBJ2-3; v_call: TRBV27; cdr3_length: 12; cdr3_aa: CASSSGQNTQYF
clone_size: medium-sized; j_call: TRBJ2-1; v_call: TRBV29-1; cdr3_length: 15; cdr3_aa: CSVYGTRTGASEQFF
clone_size: medium-sized; j_call: TRBJ1-6; v_call: TRBV7-9; cdr3_length: 13; cdr3_aa: CASSSNRNSPLHF
clone_size: .; j_call: TRBJ1-4; v_call: TRBV3-1; cdr3_length: 16; cdr3_aa: CASSQFHRDRGEKLFF
clone_size: .; j_call: TRBJ1-6; v_call: TRBV10-2; cdr3_length: 16; cdr3_aa: CASSDGGLGYNSPLHF
clone_size: .; j_call: TRBJ2-1; v_call: TRBV20-1; cdr3_length: 15; cdr3_aa: CSAPGTGAARNEQFF
clone_size: .; j_call: TRBJ2-1; v_call: TRBV12-3/TRBV12-4; cdr3_length: 13; cdr3_aa: CASSLNGGNEQFF
clone_size: .; j_call: TRBJ1-1; v_call: TRBV28; cdr3_length: 12; cdr3_aa: CASTNRETEAFF
clone_size: medium-sized; j_call: TRBJ2-2; v_call: TRBV27; cdr3_length: 14; cdr3_aa: CASSWQGSTGELFF
clone_size: .; j_call: TRBJ2-1; v_call: TRBV14; cdr3_length: 14; cdr3_aa: CASSDRGSYLEQFF
clone_size: .; j_call: TRBJ2-5; v_call: TRBV7-2; cdr3_length: 12; cdr3_aa: CASSLDWGTQYF
clone_size: .; j_call: TRBJ2-7; v_call: TRBV5-4; cdr3_length: 15; cdr3_aa: CASSSGDRNIYEQYF
clone_size: medium-sized; j_call: TRBJ2-7; v_call: TRBV29-1; cdr3_length: 11; cdr3_aa: CSADGGGEQYF
clone_size: .; j_call: TRBJ2-3; v_call: TRBV7-3; cdr3_length: 13; cdr3_aa: CASSPLGGDTQYF